This T cell receptor beta chain was obtained from a study of Ad26.COV2.S vaccination and SARS-CoV-2 variants. Study at large: COV1001, an Ad26.COV2.S trial, supplied this vaccine-arm donor. Doses of Ad26.COV2.S were injected into muscle once or twice, 56 days apart.

The protocol was immunoSEQ multiplex PCR, while the TCRdb copy is restricted to in-frame clones and leaves out a portion. The sample lists approximately 420,000 clones; 75% to 90% were seen once. The treatment here: roughly 18 received Ad26.COV2.S at low or high dose, single or two shots; 5 received placebo; per-sample allocation not given. Sampling occurred on day 63 after the first vaccine or placebo injection. Donor was an adult aged 18-55 years in Boston. The germline gives CDR1 PRHDT, CDR2 FYEKMQ (reference sequence). Unmatched junction bases numbered 7, after V lost 4 bases and J lost 1 base. The CDR3 is 16 amino acids. As regards this clone: Antigen unknown.

General study points: Non-spike TCR breadth did not differ much between vaccine and placebo recipients.

This specimen consisted of peripheral blood, obtained in a trial of Ad26.COV2.S vaccine versus placebo. This receptor was obtained from a person between 18 and 59 years old who received the Ad26.COV2.S COVID-19 vaccine or a placebo. The chain employs TRBV13 and TRBJ2-3, with TRBD2 matching over 8 bases. CDR3: CASSSPSGGGTDTQYF. DNA for the CDR3: TGTGCCAGCAGCTCCCCAAGCGGGGGCGGCACAGATACGCAGTATTTT. The entire variable domain, with the rest obtained from reference TRBV13 and TRBJ2-3, is as follows: AAGVIQSPRHLIKEKRETATLKCYPIPRHDTVYWYQQGPGQDPQFLISFYEKMQSDKGSIPDRFSAQQFSDYHSELNMSSLELGDSALYFCASSSPSGGGTDTQYFGPGTRLTVL.